These 15 T cell receptor beta chains were sequenced from one sample in a study of Graves' ophthalmopathy and Graves' hyperthyroidism. TCR beta CDR3 regions were amplified from RNA transcripts. An opening RT-PCR round employed HTBI primers and preceded a second-round multiplex PCR. TCRdb used MiXCR to reprocess the multiplex PCR reads, holding one entry per CDR3 protein. The sample lists just over 600,000 distinct CDR3 sequences; roughly 20% were seen once. The sequenced material came from peripheral blood. The receptors come from a woman younger than 30 with stable Graves' hyperthyroidism. Some clones in this sample may be carry-over from other donors' samples.

Here the CDR3 reads CASNSLGVPYGYTF. DNA of the CDR3: TGTGCCAGCAACTCACTGGGGGTTCCCTATGGCTACACCTTC. V is TRBV28 and J is TRBJ1-2, with TRBD1 as a possible D gene (5 bases). The ends were cut back, 7 bases at V and 4 bases at J, with 16 bases in the middle. This CDR3 comprises 14 residues. CDR1 is MDHEN and CDR2 is SYDVKM in the germline V gene.

This clonotype was counted at least ten times. The chain couples TRBV7-2 to TRBJ2-5, with 8 bases lining up with TRBD1. The CDR3 is 18 amino acids. V lost 0 bases, J lost 4 bases, and 13 bases stayed unmatched. Germline-derived CDR1 and CDR2 are SGHTA and FQGNSA. Here the CDR3 DNA reads TGTGCCAGCAGCTTAGCATTATTCCAGGGGGCTTCCTCAGAGACCCAGTACTTC. Its translation is CASSLALFQGASSETQYF.

In its sample, this clonotype was seen many times. J is TRBJ1-2 and V is TRBV9; 9 nucleotides align to TRBD1. Germline lookup yields CDR1 SGDLS and CDR2 YYNGEE. V gave up 0 bases and J gave up 4 bases; unmatched junction bases: 4. CDR3 length: 15 residues. CDR3 sequence (DNA): TGTGCCAGCAGCGTAGAAGGGACAGGGCTCTATGGCTACACCTTC. Its translation is CASSVEGTGLYGYTF. Drawing the rest from reference TRBV9 and TRBJ1-2, the complete variable domain is DSGVTQTPKHLITATGQRVTLRCSPRSGDLSVYWYQQSLDQGLQFLIQYYNGEERAKGNILERFSAQQFPDLHSELNLSSLELGDSALYFCASSVEGTGLYGYTFGSGTRLTVV.

CDR3 sequence (DNA): TGTGCCAGCAGTTCATTCCCCCGGACTTCACCCCTCCACTTT. Protein product: CASSSFPRTSPLHF. The gene calls are TRBV6-5 and TRBJ1-6; no clear D gene. The V gene lost 4 bases and the J gene lost 9 bases, with 13 bases spanning the gap. This CDR3 is 14 amino acids long. The V gene's germline CDR1 is MNHEY and CDR2 SVGAGI.

This clonotype was seen a few times. The chain has TRBV27 and TRBJ1-6; D remains ambiguous. V shed 7 bases and J shed 2 bases, with 6 bases lying between them. This CDR3 region has 13 residues. CDR1 and CDR2 from the germline V gene are MNHEY and SMNVEV (reference sequence). The CDR3 nucleotides read TGTGCCAGCATGAGGACCTATAATTCACCCCTCCACTTT. The encoded protein is CASMRTYNSPLHF.

This clonotype has ten or more counts. The genes are TRBV6-1 and TRBJ2-7; 10 positions match TRBD2. This CDR3 has 15 amino acids. Per the germline V gene, CDR1 is MNHNS and CDR2 is SASEGT. The V segment lost 3 bases and the J segment 4 bases; nucleotides outside the gene matches: 6. The DNA of the CDR3 is TGTGCCAGCAGTGATAAGACTAGCGGGTCGTACGAGCAGTACTTC. Translated: CASSDKTSGSYEQYF.

There are a few counts of this clonotype. The V gene is TRBV29-1, the J gene TRBJ2-2; no definite D call. Germline V gives CDR1 SQVTM, CDR2 ANQGSEA. The V and J ends lost 4 bases and 2 bases respectively, with 14 bases between them. The CDR3 spans 15 residues. This chain's CDR3 is CSVGGEHLNTGELFF. The CDR3 nucleotides are TGCAGCGTTGGCGGTGAACACCTTAACACCGGGGAGCTGTTTTTT.

In this sample, this clonotype turned up many times. The chain has TRBV11-2 and TRBJ1-5; D is unclear. Germline CDR1 is SGHAT and CDR2 is FQNNGV. With 0 bases removed from V and 2 bases from J, the gap between germline ends came to 8 bases. The CDR3 is made up of 15 amino acids. The CDR3 bases are TGTGCCAGCAGCTTAGATCTCTGGGGCAATCAGCCCCAGCATTTT. Translated, it gives CASSLDLWGNQPQHF.

This clonotype was observed many times. This chain links TRBV28 with TRBJ1-3; D unresolved. Per germline, CDR1 MDHEN and CDR2 SYDVKM. CDR3 length equals 12 residues. V was shortened by 4 bases and J by 6 bases, with 7 bases between the two germline ends. CDR3 sequence: CASSSIENTIYF. The CDR3 DNA reads as TGTGCCAGCAGTTCTATTGAAAACACCATATATTTT.

Ten or more counts support this clonotype. The V and J genes are TRBV6-1 and TRBJ2-6, with TRBD1 identical over 7 bases. The CDR3 runs to 18 residues. V dropped 4 bases and J dropped 0; count of bases not matched to a gene: 9. Germline CDR1 and CDR2: MNHNS and SASEGT. The CDR3 region is CASSVTGTVSSGANVLTF. CDR3 sequence (DNA): TGTGCCAGCAGTGTTACCGGGACAGTGAGCTCTGGGGCCAACGTCCTGACTTTC.

This clonotype was found many times. V gene TRBV7-2 combines with J gene TRBJ1-1; no firm D call. Germline values: CDR1 SGHTA, CDR2 FQGNSA. The CDR3 totals 15 residues. Trimming stripped 6 bases from V and 5 bases from J, with 19 bases between. As DNA, the CDR3 is TGTGCCAGCAGACCTCCGGCGGGGATGTGGACTGAAGCTTTCTTT. Amino acid sequence: CASRPPAGMWTEAFF. The full variable domain, its missing parts supplied by reference TRBV7-2 and TRBJ1-1, is GAGVSQSPSNKVTEKGKDVELRCDPISGHTALYWYRQSLGQGLEFLIYFQGNSAPDKSGLPSDRFSAERTGGSVSTLTIQRTQQEDSAVYLCASRPPAGMWTEAFFGQGTRLTVV.

The chain uses TRBV6-5 and TRBJ1-2; D ambiguous. There are 16 residues in the CDR3. CDR1 and CDR2 (germline): MNHEY, SVGAGI. Between the trimmed V and J ends, which lost 4 bases and 4 bases, there was a span of 19 bases. DNA for the CDR3: TGTGCCAGCAGTTCAACCTACCGGACCAGGATCTATGGCTACACCTTC. It specifies CASSSTYRTRIYGYTF.

This clonotype was counted many times. The chain uses TRBV19 and TRBJ1-1; D is ambiguous. This CDR3 is built from 12 residues. V lost 4 bases and J 0 bases, leaving 3 bases between the germline ends. Germline loops: CDR1 LNHDA, CDR2 SQIVND (reference sequence). Here the CDR3 DNA reads TGTGCCAGTAGTAACGTGAACACTGAAGCTTTCTTT. It encodes CASSNVNTEAFF.

V is TRBV30 and J is TRBJ1-1; D remains ambiguous. This CDR3 contains 11 residues. V was shortened by 4 bases and J by 10 bases, with 13 bases between the two germline ends. The germline CDR1 and CDR2 sequences are GTSNPN and SVGIG (reference sequence). CDR3 DNA sequence: TGTGCCTGGACAGGACCTCTTGGAGCTTTCTTT. Amino acid sequence: CAWTGPLGAFF.

This chain joins TRBV3-1 and TRBJ2-7; 11 nucleotides match TRBD2. Germline lookup yields CDR1 LGHDT and CDR2 YNNKEL (reference sequence). The CDR3 has 16 amino acids. With 0 bases clipped from V and 9 bases from J, the junction kept 10 bases outside the gene matches. The CDR3 coding sequence is TGTGCCAGCAGCCAAGATTTGACTAGCGGGACGGTGGGGCAGTACTTC. It codes for CASSQDLTSGTVGQYF.